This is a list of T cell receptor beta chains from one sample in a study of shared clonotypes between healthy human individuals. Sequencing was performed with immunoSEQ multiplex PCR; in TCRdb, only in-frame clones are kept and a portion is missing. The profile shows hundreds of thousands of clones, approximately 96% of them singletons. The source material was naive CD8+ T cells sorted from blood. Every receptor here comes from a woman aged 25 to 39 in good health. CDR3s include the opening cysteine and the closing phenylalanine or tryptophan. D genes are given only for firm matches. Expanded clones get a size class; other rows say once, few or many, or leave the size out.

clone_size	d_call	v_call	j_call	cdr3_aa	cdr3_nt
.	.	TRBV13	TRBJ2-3	CASSLGTFDTQYF	TGTGCCAGCAGCTTGGGGACTTTCGATACGCAGTATTTT
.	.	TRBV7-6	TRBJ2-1	CASSLSGSSYNEQFF	TGTGCCAGCAGCTTATCAGGGAGCTCCTACAATGAGCAGTTCTTC
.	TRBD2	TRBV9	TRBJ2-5	CASSAKTSGRGVTQYF	TGTGCCAGCAGCGCAAAGACTAGCGGGAGGGGGGTGACCCAGTACTTC
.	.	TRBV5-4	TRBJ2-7	CASSPKWAPYEQYF	TGTGCCAGCAGCCCAAAATGGGCACCCTACGAGCAGTACTTC
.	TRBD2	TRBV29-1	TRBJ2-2	CSVGSGRWLFF	TGCAGCGTTGGTTCCGGGAGGTGGCTGTTTTTT
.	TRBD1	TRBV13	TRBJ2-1	CASSLGQGQLGEQFF	TGTGCCAGCAGTTTGGGACAGGGGCAACTAGGTGAGCAGTTCTTC
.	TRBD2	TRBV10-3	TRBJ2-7	CAISGRLAGVDYEQYF	TGTGCCATCAGTGGTAGACTAGCGGGAGTCGACTACGAGCAGTACTTC
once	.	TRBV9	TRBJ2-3	CASSVDGRGTDTQYF	TGTGCCAGCAGCGTAGATGGCAGGGGCACAGATACGCAGTATTTT
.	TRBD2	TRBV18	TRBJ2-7	CASSPLKIAGGYEQYF	TGTGCCAGCTCACCCCTTAAAATAGCGGGAGGGTACGAGCAGTACTTC
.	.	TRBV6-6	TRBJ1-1	CASSYHRAMNTEAFF	TGTGCCAGCAGTTACCACAGGGCTATGAACACTGAAGCTTTCTTT
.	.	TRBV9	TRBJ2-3	CASSVVSSPDTQYF	TGTGCCAGCAGCGTAGTCTCTAGTCCAGATACGCAGTATTTT
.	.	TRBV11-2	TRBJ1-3	CASSLDAGAGNTIYF	TGTGCCAGCAGCTTAGATGCAGGGGCGGGAAACACCATATATTTT
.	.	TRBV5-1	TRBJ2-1	CASSRSQGALNEQFF	TGCGCCAGCAGCCGCTCCCAAGGAGCCCTCAATGAGCAGTTCTTC
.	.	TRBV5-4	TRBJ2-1	CASSSNNNEQFF	TGTGCCAGCAGCTCAAACAACAATGAGCAGTTCTTC
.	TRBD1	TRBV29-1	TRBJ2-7	CSLSVGQAYEQYF	TGCAGCTTGTCGGTAGGACAGGCCTACGAGCAGTACTTC
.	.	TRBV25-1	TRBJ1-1	CASSELAGSTEAFF	TGTGCCAGCAGTGAATTGGCAGGGTCCACTGAAGCTTTCTTT
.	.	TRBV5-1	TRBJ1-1	CASSDMNTEAFF	TGCGCCAGCAGTGACATGAACACTGAAGCTTTCTTT
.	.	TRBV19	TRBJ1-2	CAILDGDNGYTF	TGTGCCATCCTCGACGGAGATAATGGCTACACCTTC
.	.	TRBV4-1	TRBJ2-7	CASSRGPYEQYF	TGCGCCAGCAGCCGGGGGCCCTACGAGCAGTACTTC
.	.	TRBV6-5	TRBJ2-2	CASSSSNDSGELFF	TGTGCCAGCAGTTCTTCCAATGACAGCGGGGAGCTGTTTTTT
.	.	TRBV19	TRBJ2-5	CASSPPEGETQYF	TGTGCCAGTAGCCCCCCCGAGGGGGAGACCCAGTACTTC
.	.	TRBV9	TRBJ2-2	CASSVRTDPNTGELFF	TGTGCCAGCAGCGTCAGGACGGACCCGAACACCGGGGAGCTGTTTTTT
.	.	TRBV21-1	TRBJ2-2	CASSKREDIAGELFF	TGTGCCAGCAGCAAAAGGGAGGACATAGCCGGGGAGCTGTTTTTT
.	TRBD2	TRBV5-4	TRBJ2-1	CASSLFGTSGDNEQFF	TGTGCCAGCAGCTTGTTCGGTACTAGCGGTGACAATGAGCAGTTCTTC
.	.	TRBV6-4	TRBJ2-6	CASSDSAHRVSSGANVLTF	TGTGCCAGCAGTGACTCGGCTCACCGAGTCAGCTCTGGGGCCAACGTCCTGACTTTC
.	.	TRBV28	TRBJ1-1	CASSLSGNTEAFF	TGTGCCAGCAGTTTATCGGGGAATACTGAAGCTTTCTTT
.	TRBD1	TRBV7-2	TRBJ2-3	CASSLSTGSTDTQYF	TGTGCCAGCAGCTTGTCGACAGGGAGCACAGATACGCAGTATTTT
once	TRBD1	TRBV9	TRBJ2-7	CASSASPGTGVSSYEQYF	TGTGCCAGCAGCGCTAGCCCTGGGACAGGGGTAAGCTCCTACGAGCAGTACTTC
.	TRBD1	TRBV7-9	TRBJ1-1	CASSLTGSDTEAFF	TGTGCCAGCAGCTTGACAGGGTCCGACACTGAAGCTTTCTTT
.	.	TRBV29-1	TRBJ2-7	CSVWDTYEQYF	TGCAGCGTTTGGGATACCTACGAGCAGTACTTC
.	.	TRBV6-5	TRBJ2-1	CASSLRPNTINEQFF	TGTGCCAGCAGCCTTCGACCAAATACTATAAATGAGCAGTTCTTC
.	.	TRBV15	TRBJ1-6	CATSMGGFVSPLHF	TGTGCCACCAGCATGGGAGGGTTCGTTTCACCCCTCCACTTT
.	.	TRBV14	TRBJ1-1	CASSQGQENMNTEAFF	TGTGCCAGCAGCCAAGGACAGGAGAACATGAACACTGAAGCTTTCTTT
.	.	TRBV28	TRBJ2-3	CASSSTSGHTDTQYF	TGTGCCAGCAGTTCCACCTCGGGACACACAGATACGCAGTATTTT
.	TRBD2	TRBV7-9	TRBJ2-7	CASSLVAGGPSEQYF	TGTGCCAGCAGCTTAGTAGCGGGAGGGCCTTCCGAGCAGTACTTC
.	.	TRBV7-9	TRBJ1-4	CASSAPDEKLFF	TGTGCCAGCAGCGCCCCGGACGAAAAACTGTTTTTT